A selection of T cell receptor beta chains follows, all from one sample in a study of blood T cell repertoires in COVID-19. Method: immunoSEQ multiplex PCR; TCRdb's copy keeps in-frame clones and lacks some. The table lists approximately 150,000 clones, around 80% of them singletons. Sequenced: peripheral blood. The receptors were gathered from a woman older than 75 with acute or convalescent COVID-19. Each CDR3 is given without its conserved first and last residue. The order of the fields is J gene, V gene, CDR3 protein.

J: TRBJ1-1
V: TRBV29-1
CDR3: SVTRDTDNTEAF

J: TRBJ2-1
V: TRBV9
CDR3: ASSVTGGINNEQF

J: TRBJ1-5
V: TRBV19
CDR3: ASSIFAGQGVNQPQH

J: TRBJ2-7
V: TRBV19
CDR3: ASSMEHTGNEQY

J: TRBJ1-1
V: TRBV27
CDR3: ACLRRAGRPTEAF

J: TRBJ1-2
V: TRBV23-1
CDR3: ASSPMRGQPLNYGYT

J: TRBJ1-6
V: TRBV2
CDR3: ASSLQGALNSPLH

J: TRBJ2-1
V: TRBV5-6
CDR3: ASSSLPGLAGGLYNEQF

J: TRBJ2-7
V: TRBV10-3
CDR3: AIWDTHSYEQY

J: TRBJ1-5
V: TRBV19
CDR3: ASSKGQGAGRQPQH

J: TRBJ2-7
V: TRBV23-1
CDR3: ASGPGQGRYEQY

J: TRBJ2-1
V: TRBV29-1
CDR3: SATWTGVHNEQF

J: TRBJ2-7
V: TRBV12-3/TRBV12-4
CDR3: ASRGARYEQY

J: TRBJ1-2
V: TRBV28
CDR3: ASSLVGAISGGYT

J: TRBJ2-7
V: TRBV5-6
CDR3: ASSWEQDSSFTYEQY

J: TRBJ1-2
V: TRBV15
CDR3: ATSREGTGSHGYT

J: TRBJ2-1
V: TRBV4-3
CDR3: ASSQGVSTGISRSYNEQF

J: TRBJ1-1
V: TRBV6-5
CDR3: ASSYSGQFGTEAF

J: TRBJ2-3
V: TRBV18
CDR3: ASSPVGTSGSPDTQY

J: TRBJ2-1
V: TRBV11-3
CDR3: ASSLTSGAPNEQF

J: TRBJ1-3
V: TRBV13
CDR3: ASSPFGGSGNTIY

J: TRBJ1-1
V: TRBV3-1/TRBV3-2
CDR3: ASSQGQGNTEAF

J: TRBJ2-1
V: TRBV9
CDR3: ASSGGMVFNEQF

J: TRBJ1-2
V: TRBV27
CDR3: ASSLSWQGYGYT